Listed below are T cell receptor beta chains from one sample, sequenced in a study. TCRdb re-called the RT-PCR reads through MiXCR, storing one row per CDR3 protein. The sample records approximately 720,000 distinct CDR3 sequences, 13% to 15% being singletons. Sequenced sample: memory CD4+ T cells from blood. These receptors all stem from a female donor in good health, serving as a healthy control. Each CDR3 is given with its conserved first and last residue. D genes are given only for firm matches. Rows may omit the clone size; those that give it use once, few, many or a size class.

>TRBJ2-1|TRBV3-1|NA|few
CASSQTGNGYNEQFF
TGTGCCAGCAGCCAAACAGGTAACGGGTACAATGAGCAGTTCTTC
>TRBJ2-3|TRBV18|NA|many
CASSPGFRTDTQYF
TGTGCCAGCTCACCGGGTTTTCGCACAGATACGCAGTATTTT
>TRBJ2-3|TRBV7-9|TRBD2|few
CASSPIAGGNTDTQYF
TGTGCCAGCAGCCCAATAGCGGGGGGAAACACAGATACGCAGTATTTT
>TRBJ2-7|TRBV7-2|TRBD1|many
CASSRDRSTSYEQYF
TGTGCCAGCAGCCGGGACAGGTCAACCTCCTACGAGCAGTACTTC
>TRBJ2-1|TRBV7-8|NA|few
CASSLSEVLGGNEQFF
TGTGCCAGCAGCTTATCCGAGGTGCTAGGGGGAAATGAGCAGTTCTTC
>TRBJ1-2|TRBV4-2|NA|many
CASSRSRTANYGYTF
TGTGCCAGCAGCCGATCTCGGACAGCTAACTATGGCTACACCTTC
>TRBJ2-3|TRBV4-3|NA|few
CASSQGPASDTQYF
TGCGCCAGCAGCCAAGGGCCAGCATCAGATACGCAGTATTTT
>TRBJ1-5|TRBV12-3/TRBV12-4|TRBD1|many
CASSPGQGVQPQHF
TGCGCCAGCAGCCCAGGACAGGGGGTGCAGCCCCAGCATTTT
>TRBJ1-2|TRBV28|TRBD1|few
CASRSPGQIYGYTF
TGTGCCAGCAGATCCCCGGGACAGATATATGGCTACACCTTC
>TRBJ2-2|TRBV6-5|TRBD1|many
CASTYGGTGFPGELFF
TGTGCCAGCACTTATGGAGGGACAGGGTTTCCCGGGGAGCTGTTTTTT
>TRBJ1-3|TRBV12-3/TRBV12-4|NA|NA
CASNTGHSGNTIYF
TGTGCCAGCAATACAGGCCACTCTGGAAACACCATATATTTT
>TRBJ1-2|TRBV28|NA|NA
CASRAGIYYGYTF
TGTGCCAGCAGGGCAGGGATCTACTATGGCTACACCTTC
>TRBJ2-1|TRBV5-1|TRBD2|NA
CASSRSGSGAYNEQFF
TGCGCCAGCAGCAGAAGCGGGAGTGGGGCCTACAATGAGCAGTTCTTC
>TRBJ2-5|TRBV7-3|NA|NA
CASSVGPAAYQETQYF
TGTGCCAGCAGCGTCGGCCCAGCGGCGTACCAAGAGACCCAGTACTTC
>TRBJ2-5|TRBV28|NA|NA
CASSTFRAQGGQETQYF
TGTGCCAGCAGTACCTTTAGGGCCCAAGGGGGCCAAGAGACCCAGTACTTC
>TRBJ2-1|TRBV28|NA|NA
CASSFGNTYNEQFF
TGTGCCAGCAGTTTTGGGAACACATACAATGAGCAGTTCTTC
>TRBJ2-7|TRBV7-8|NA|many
CASSSSLSYEQYF
TGTGCCAGCAGCTCCTCCCTCTCCTACGAGCAGTACTTC
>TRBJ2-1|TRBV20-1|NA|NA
CSAPATYNEQFF
TGCAGTGCTCCAGCTACATACAATGAGCAGTTCTTC
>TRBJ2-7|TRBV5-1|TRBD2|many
CASSLELGGSYEQYF
TGCGCCAGCAGCTTGGAGCTCGGCGGGAGCTACGAGCAGTACTTC
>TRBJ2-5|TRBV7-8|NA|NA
CASSKSNRDNQETQYF
TGTGCCAGCAGCAAGTCGAACCGGGACAACCAAGAGACCCAGTACTTC
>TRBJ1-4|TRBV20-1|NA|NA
CSASPRRATNEKLFF
TGCAGTGCTAGCCCAAGGAGGGCAACTAATGAAAAACTGTTTTTT
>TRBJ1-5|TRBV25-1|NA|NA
CASSDTTGLGQPQHF
TGTGCCAGCAGTGATACCACAGGCCTGGGGCAGCCCCAGCATTTT
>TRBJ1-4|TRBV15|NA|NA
CATSSPGAGDEEKLFF
TGTGCCACCAGCAGCCCAGGGGCAGGCGACGAAGAAAAACTGTTTTTT
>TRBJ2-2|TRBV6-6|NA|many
CASSSSRDSTGELFF
TGTGCCAGCAGTTCGTCCCGGGACTCGACCGGGGAGCTGTTTTTT
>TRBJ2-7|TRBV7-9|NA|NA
CASSYLAGYEQYF
TGTGCCAGCAGCTATCTCGCCGGTTACGAGCAGTACTTC
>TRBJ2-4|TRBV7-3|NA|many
CASSLNAGLNIQYF
TGTGCCAGCAGCTTAAATGCGGGTCTAAACATTCAGTACTTC
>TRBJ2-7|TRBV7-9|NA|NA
CASSLSGFGDEQYF
TGTGCCAGCAGCTTATCGGGGTTCGGGGACGAGCAGTACTTC
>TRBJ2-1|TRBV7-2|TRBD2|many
CASSLGGSGKYEQFF
TGTGCCAGCAGCTTAGGGGGTAGCGGGAAATATGAGCAGTTCTTC
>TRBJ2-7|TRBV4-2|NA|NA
CASSQPGYEQYF
TGTGCCAGCAGCCAACCAGGCTACGAGCAGTACTTC
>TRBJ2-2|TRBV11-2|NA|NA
CASSLVSPGNTGELFF
TGTGCCAGCAGCTTAGTGAGCCCAGGGAACACCGGGGAGCTGTTTTTT
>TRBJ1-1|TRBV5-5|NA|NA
CASSLDWTATEAFF
TGTGCCAGCAGCTTGGATTGGACAGCGACTGAAGCTTTCTTT
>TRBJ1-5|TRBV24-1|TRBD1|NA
CATSDPRQGAAQPQHF
TGTGCCACCAGTGATCCCAGACAGGGGGCGGCTCAGCCCCAGCATTTT
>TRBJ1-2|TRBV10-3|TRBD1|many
CAILQGRANYGYTF
TGTGCCATTCTACAGGGGAGGGCTAACTATGGCTACACCTTC
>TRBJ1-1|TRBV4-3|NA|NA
CASSPGWDTEAFF
TGCGCCAGCAGCCCCGGGTGGGACACTGAAGCTTTCTTT
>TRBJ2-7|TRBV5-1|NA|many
CASSLELAREQYF
TGCGCCAGCAGCTTGGAGCTAGCGCGCGAGCAGTACTTC
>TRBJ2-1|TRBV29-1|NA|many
CSVVQEGGRSYNEQFF
TGCAGCGTTGTGCAGGAGGGGGGGAGGTCCTACAATGAGCAGTTCTTC
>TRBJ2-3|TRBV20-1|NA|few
CSALGRGDTQYF
TGCAGTGCCCTTGGGCGGGGAGATACGCAGTATTTT
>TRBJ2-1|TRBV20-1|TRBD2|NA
CSATPAGGTNEQFF
TGCAGTGCTACACCAGCGGGGGGGACAAATGAGCAGTTCTTC
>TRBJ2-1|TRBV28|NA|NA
CASSPLPLGRNEQFF
TGTGCCAGCAGCCCCCTCCCGCTGGGTCGGAATGAGCAGTTCTTC
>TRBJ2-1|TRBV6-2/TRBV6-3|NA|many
CASSGRTRGDF
TGTGCCAGCAGTGGGAGGACTAGGGGGGACTTC
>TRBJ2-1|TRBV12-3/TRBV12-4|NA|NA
CASSIVREQFF
TGTGCCAGCAGTATCGTTCGGGAGCAGTTCTTC
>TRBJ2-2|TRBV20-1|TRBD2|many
CSASGPAGARELFF
TGCAGTGCTAGCGGCCCAGCGGGGGCGAGGGAGCTGTTTTTT
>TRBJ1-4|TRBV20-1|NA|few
CSAPVGGSNEKLFF
TGCAGTGCCCCGGTTGGGGGTTCTAATGAAAAACTGTTTTTT
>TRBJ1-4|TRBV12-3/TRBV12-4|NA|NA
CASSLVGTLEKLFF
TGTGCCAGCAGTTTAGTAGGGACACTTGAAAAACTGTTTTTT
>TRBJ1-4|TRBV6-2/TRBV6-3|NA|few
CASSSFQAYNEKLFF
TGTGCCAGCAGTTCCTTCCAGGCCTACAATGAAAAACTGTTTTTT